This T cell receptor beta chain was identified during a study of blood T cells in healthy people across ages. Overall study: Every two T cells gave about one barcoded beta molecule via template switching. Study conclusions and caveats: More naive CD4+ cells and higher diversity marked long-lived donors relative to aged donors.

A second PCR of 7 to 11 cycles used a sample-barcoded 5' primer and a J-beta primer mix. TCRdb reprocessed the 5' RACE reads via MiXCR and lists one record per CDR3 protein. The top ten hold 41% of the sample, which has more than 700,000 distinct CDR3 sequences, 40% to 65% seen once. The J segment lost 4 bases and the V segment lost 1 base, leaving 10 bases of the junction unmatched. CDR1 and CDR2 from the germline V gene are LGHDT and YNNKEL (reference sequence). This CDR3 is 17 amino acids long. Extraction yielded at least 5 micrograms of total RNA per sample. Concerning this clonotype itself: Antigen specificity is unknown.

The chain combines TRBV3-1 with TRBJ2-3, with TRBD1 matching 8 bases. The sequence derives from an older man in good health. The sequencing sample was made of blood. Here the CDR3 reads CASSQARIGQGPDTQYF. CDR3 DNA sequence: TGTGCCAGCAGCCAAGCCCGAATCGGACAGGGACCAGATACGCAGTATTTT.